One sample yielded the 21 T cell receptor beta chains listed below, sequenced in a study of regulatory T cells in long-lasting Graves disease. TCR beta libraries were built with iRepertoire HTBI primers and Arm-PCR of CDR3 regions. TCRdb redid the calling of the multiplex PCR reads with MiXCR, one entry per CDR3 protein. The top ten hold 35% to 55% of the sample, which has 700,000 or so distinct CDR3 sequences, approximately 29% seen once. This sample's time point: persistent/refractory GD, antithyroid drugs over 5 years with positive TRAb. PBMC RNA was the source of the TCR library. This specimen was peripheral blood mononuclear cells (PBMCs), taken when the disease was refractory, from a patient treated with antithyroid drugs. The receptors here all came from a female donor with Graves disease.

This clonotype was detected ten times or more. V is TRBV12-3 or TRBV12-4 and J is TRBJ2-7; the D gene could be TRBD1 or TRBD2 (5 bases each). CDR3 length: 14 amino acids. Deletions cut 6 bases from V and 0 bases from J, with 12 bases between. In DNA form, the CDR3 reads TGTGCCAGCAGCCGCCGGGACGGCTCCTACGAGCAGTACTTC. Translating gives CASSRRDGSYEQYF.

This clonotype was seen at least ten times. V is TRBV28 and J is TRBJ1-5, with D unresolved. The V gene's germline CDR1 is MDHEN and CDR2 SYDVKM. V lost 6 bases and J 4 bases, leaving 7 bases between the germline ends. CDR3 length: 12 residues. CDR3: CASRTANQPQHF. CDR3 in DNA: TGTGCCAGCAGGACGGCTAATCAGCCCCAGCATTTT.

This chain uses TRBV19 with TRBJ2-3; the D is unclear. The germline CDR1 and CDR2 sequences are LNHDA and SQIVND (reference sequence). The length of the CDR3 is 15 residues. V lost 5 bases, J lost 2 bases, and 14 bases lay in between. CDR3 sequence reads: CASSWRSQDTDTQYF. As DNA, the CDR3 is TGTGCCAGTAGTTGGCGGAGCCAAGACACAGATACGCAGTATTTT. Using reference TRBV19 and TRBJ2-3 for the parts outside the CDR3, the full variable domain is DGGITQSPKYLFRKEGQNVTLSCEQNLNHDAMYWYRQDPGQGLRLIYYSQIVNDFQKGDIAEGYSVSREKKESFPLTVTSAQKNPTAFYLCASSWRSQDTDTQYFGPGTRLTVL.

This clonotype came up many times. The chain has TRBV27 and TRBJ1-2, with a weak D call TRBD1 (5 bases). CDR1 and CDR2 from the germline V gene are MNHEY and SMNVEV (reference sequence). The CDR3 has 14 residues. V was pared by 3 bases and J by 8 bases, with 16 bases between. The CDR3 here is CASSLVGGYYGYTF. For the CDR3, the DNA is TGTGCCAGCAGTTTGGTTGGGGGGTATTACGGCTACACCTTC.

This clonotype was recorded a few times. The chain employs TRBV28 and TRBJ1-5; TRBD1 aligns across 9 bases. Trimming took 7 bases from V and 5 from J; bases not matched to a gene: 6. This CDR3 is 14 amino acids long. The V gene's germline CDR1 is MDHEN and CDR2 SYDVKM. The CDR3 is CASKDRGVDQPQHF. CDR3 DNA: TGTGCCAGCAAAGACAGGGGGGTGGATCAGCCCCAGCATTTT.

CDR3 bases: TGTGCCAGCACGGGACTAGCGGGATCGTCCGGGGAGCTGTTTTTT. Protein product: CASTGLAGSSGELFF. The chain joins TRBV6-1 to TRBJ2-2, with 13 bases identical to TRBD2. This CDR3 contains 15 residues. With 7 bases clipped from V and 6 bases from J, the junction kept 5 bases outside the gene matches. Germline values: CDR1 MNHNS, CDR2 SASEGT.

This clonotype was detected only a few times. The chain joins TRBV19 to TRBJ1-2; no definite D call. The V gene's germline CDR1 is LNHDA and CDR2 SQIVND (reference sequence). This CDR3 region has 16 residues. V lost 3 bases, J lost 3 bases, and 17 bases lay in between. The CDR3 here is CASSIDWAGSDYGYTF. In DNA form, the CDR3 reads TGTGCCAGTAGTATTGATTGGGCAGGATCTGACTATGGCTACACCTTC.

In DNA form, the CDR3 reads TGTGCCAGCAGTTTAACTGCCCGGGTGGCCAATCAGCCCCAGCATTTT. Translating it yields CASSLTARVANQPQHF. The genes are TRBV12-3 or TRBV12-4 and TRBJ1-5; D is unresolved. The CDR3 covers 16 residues. Trimming cost V 2 bases and J 3 bases, with 14 bases left between them.

This clonotype appeared a few times. This chain connects TRBV3-1 to TRBJ1-1; no firm D call. The CDR3 contains 13 residues. In germline, CDR1 is LGHDT, CDR2 YNNKEL (reference sequence). Trimming took 6 bases from V and 8 from J, leaving 16 bases between them. The CDR3 here is CASRPKPGSEAFF. Here the CDR3 DNA reads TGTGCCAGCAGACCAAAACCGGGAAGCGAAGCTTTCTTT. Full variable domain (missing parts from reference TRBV3-1 and TRBJ1-1): DTAVSQTPKYLVTQMGNDKSIKCEQNLGHDTMYWYKQDSKKFLKIMFSYNNKELIINETVPNRFSPKSPDKAHLNLHINSLELGDSAVYFCASRPKPGSEAFFGQGTRLTVV.

V and J are TRBV5-1 and TRBJ1-1; D possibly corresponds to TRBD1 (6 bases). The CDR3 sequence is 14 residues long. CDR1 is SGHRS, CDR2 YFSETQ, per germline. The ends were cut back, 0 bases at V and 5 bases at J, with 11 bases in the middle. The CDR3 DNA follows: TGCGCCAGCAGCTTGGGAGGGGGATGGACTGAAGCTTTCTTT. It translates to CASSLGGGWTEAFF. Complete variable domain (other parts from reference TRBV5-1 and TRBJ1-1): KAGVTQTPRYLIKTRGQQVTLSCSPISGHRSVSWYQQTPGQGLQFLFEYFSETQRNKGNFPGRFSGRQFSNSRSEMNVSTLELGDSALYLCASSLGGGWTEAFFGQGTRLTVV.

This clonotype was detected a few times. The CDR3 nucleotides are TGTGCCAGCAGTGTAATAAGAACCACTGAAGCTTTCTTT. Encoded protein: CASSVIRTTEAFF. The chain recombines TRBV28 with TRBJ1-1; no definite D call. CDR1 and CDR2 (germline): MDHEN, SYDVKM. There are 13 residues in the CDR3. V was shortened by 5 bases and J by 4 bases, with 11 bases between the two germline ends.

This clonotype has a handful of counts. This chain joins TRBV6-2 or TRBV6-3 and TRBJ1-6; tentatively, D is TRBD1 (5 bases). Germline assignment: CDR1 MNHEY and CDR2 SVGEGT. V lost 8 bases, J lost 9 bases, and 14 bases lay in between. The CDR3 length is 13 residues. The CDR3 is CASGPGRTSPLHF. In nucleotides, the CDR3 is TGTGCCAGCGGCCCGGGACGCACTTCACCCCTCCACTTT.

The rearrangement uses TRBV19 and TRBJ2-2, with D possibly TRBD1 on 6 matching bases. Germline V lookup: CDR1 LNHDA, CDR2 SQIVND (reference sequence). The V and J ends lost 3 bases and 4 bases respectively, with 18 bases between them. This CDR3 contains 17 residues. The CDR3 coding sequence is TGTGCCAGTAGTATGATCAGGGGAGTAAAAGGCACCGGGGAGCTGTTTTTT. Protein product: CASSMIRGVKGTGELFF.

This clonotype occurred a few times. This chain connects TRBV7-6 to TRBJ1-1, with 8 bases fitting TRBD1. Per germline, CDR1 SGHVS and CDR2 FNYEAQ. V shed 1 base, J shed 4 bases, and the junction held 2 bases outside the gene matches. The CDR3 is 14 residues long. CDR3: CASSLEGQATEAFF. DNA of the CDR3: TGTGCCAGCAGCTTAGAGGGACAGGCCACTGAAGCTTTCTTT.

The chain recombines TRBV27 with TRBJ1-2; 9 bases align to TRBD1. Germline CDR1 reads MNHEY; CDR2 reads SMNVEV (reference sequence). The length of the CDR3 is 15 residues. J lost 8 bases, V lost 2 bases, and 9 bases had no gene match. The CDR3 reads CASSLGYRGREGYTF. CDR3 in DNA: TGTGCCAGCAGTTTAGGCTACAGGGGGCGGGAGGGCTACACCTTC.

The rearrangement links TRBV4-1 to TRBJ2-7; the match to TRBD2 covers 9 bases. The germline gives CDR1 MGHRA, CDR2 YSYEKL. The CDR3 runs 16 residues. V lost 0 bases to trimming and J lost 2 bases; unmatched junction nucleotides: 5. The CDR3 reads CASSQELLAGTYEQYF. CDR3 coding DNA: TGCGCCAGCAGCCAAGAGTTACTAGCGGGCACCTACGAGCAGTACTTC.

This clonotype has ten or more counts. The chain couples TRBV30 to TRBJ2-7; the match to TRBD1 covers 7 bases. The CDR3 length is 14 residues. The V gene end was trimmed by 5 bases and the J gene end by 0 bases; junction bases not matched to a gene: 7. Germline CDR1 is GTSNPN and CDR2 is SVGIG (reference sequence). As DNA, the CDR3 is TGTGCCTGGGGGACAGCACCTAGCTCCTACGAGCAGTACTTC. Protein sequence: CAWGTAPSSYEQYF.

The genes are TRBV18 and TRBJ1-2; D uncertain. The CDR3 spans 14 residues. CDR1 is KGHSH and CDR2 is LQKENI in the germline V gene. V lost 0 bases, J lost 4 bases, and 9 bases lay in between. In DNA, the CDR3 is TGTGCCAGCTCACCACCGGGGAATATCTATGGCTACACCTTC. This codes for CASSPPGNIYGYTF.

The V and J genes are TRBV6-1 and TRBJ2-5; possibly TRBD2 for D (6 bases). Germline lookup yields CDR1 MNHNS and CDR2 SASEGT. The CDR3 consists of 15 residues. V gave up 2 bases and J gave up 2 bases, with 12 bases separating them. CDR3 nucleotides: TGTGCCAGCAGTGAATTCGGGGCGGGGCAAGAGACCCAGTACTTC. It encodes CASSEFGAGQETQYF.

This clonotype was seen a few times. J is TRBJ1-2 and V is TRBV6-2 or TRBV6-3, with D possibly matching TRBD1 (5 bases). Germline CDR1 MNHEY, CDR2 SVGEGT. Trimming stripped 5 bases from V and 0 bases from J, with 13 bases between. The CDR3 contains 15 residues. In DNA form, the CDR3 reads TGTGCCAGCAGTGAACTCAGGGCCGCTAACTATGGCTACACCTTC. Translated: CASSELRAANYGYTF.

On this clonotype: A read error is possible here, since a much larger clone lies one base away. V and J are TRBV5-1 and TRBJ1-4; TRBD1 aligns across 7 bases. Germline V gene data show CDR1 as SGHRS and CDR2 as YFSETQ. CDR3 length equals 16 residues. The V and J ends lost 0 bases and 8 bases, in that order; junction bases with no gene match: 10. CDR3 DNA: TGCGCCAGCAGCTTGGCCACAGGGGTAATAGAGGAAAAACTGTTTTTT. Its translation is CASSLATGVIEEKLFF.